The clone carrying this T cell receptor (beta chain) was observed once. The participants were between about 18 and 100 years old and came from fewer than 25 US areas. Two negative PCRs, clearance, or symptom resolution were required of recovered Cohort 3 donors. Per the original methods: Estimates of nucleated cell counts were drawn from the amplification of reference gene primers. The assay was immunoSEQ multiplex PCR, and TCRdb's table has in-frame clones only and misses some. V and J calls and clone size follow that table, whereas D and trimming were derived from the DNA. The sample lists about 410,000 clones, 90% seen once, with less than 0.75% in the top ten. This CDR3 is 12 amino acids long. CDR1 and CDR2 from the germline V gene are MNHEY and SVGAGI. Trimming removed 5 bases from V and 7 bases from J, with 9 bases in between. This entry is derived from a study of blood T cell repertoires in COVID-19.

The receptor comes from a man in his late teens or twenties who had recovered from COVID-19. Sequenced input: PBMCs or T cells enriched from blood (not recorded which). The chain is built from TRBV6-5 and TRBJ1-3; tentative D call: TRBD1 (5 bases). The CDR3 spells CASSQGGNTIYF. The CDR3, as DNA: TGTGCCAGCAGTCAGGGAGGGAACACCATATATTTT.